A single sample gave rise to the 26 T cell receptor beta chains below, sequenced in a study of human T cells and chemical hapten exposure. One entry per CDR3 protein, called by TCRdb with MiXCR from the RACE reads. The table lists more than 250,000 distinct CDR3 sequences, more than 6.5% of them singletons. Time point denoted: pre-sensitization, week 0. The treatment was: therapeutic diphenylcyclopropenone sensitization with weekly scalp DPC. Material: whole blood, obtained in connection with sensitization to the hapten diphenylcyclopropenone (DPC). The receptors here all came from a woman aged 40 to 50 with alopecia areata. Some clones in this sample may be carry-over from other donors' samples.

This clonotype was seen only a few times. The V call is TRBV12-3 or TRBV12-4, the J call TRBJ2-5; perhaps TRBD2 as D (6 bases). V lost 6 bases and J lost 5, with 13 bases in between. The CDR3 is 13 amino acids. In nucleotides, the CDR3 is TGTGCCAGCAGCTGGGGGGATTCCGAGACCCAGTACTTC. Encoded protein: CASSWGDSETQYF.

This sequence joins TRBV20-1 and TRBJ2-7; D not certain. Per the germline V gene, CDR1 is DFQATT and CDR2 is SNEGSKA (reference sequence). This CDR3 is 14 amino acids long. Trimming took 5 bases from V and 0 from J, leaving 14 bases between them. The CDR3 reads CSAPPWADSYEQYF. In DNA, the CDR3 is TGCAGTGCTCCCCCCTGGGCCGACTCCTACGAGCAGTACTTC.

This clonotype was observed many times. The chain joins TRBV12-3 or TRBV12-4 to TRBJ1-2; tentatively, D is TRBD1 (5 bases). V dropped 3 bases and J dropped 4 bases, with 9 bases sitting between them. The CDR3 consists of 13 residues. The chain's CDR3 is CASSFQGGYGYTF. CDR3 in DNA: TGTGCCAGCAGTTTTCAGGGAGGCTATGGCTACACCTTC.

In its sample, this clonotype was seen a few times. The genes are TRBV7-3 and TRBJ1-6; possible D gene TRBD1, 6 bases. CDR1 is SGHTA and CDR2 is FQGTGA in the germline V gene. The CDR3 is 15 amino acids. The V end lost 1 base, the J end lost 10 bases, and 14 bases lay between the germline ends. CDR3 in amino acids: CASSLIQAGASPLHF. The CDR3 bases are TGTGCCAGCAGCTTAATCCAGGCGGGGGCCTCACCCCTCCACTTT.

The chain employs TRBV6-6 and TRBJ2-1; TRBD2 might be the D (5 bases). CDR3 length equals 11 residues. Germline CDR1 reads MNHNY; CDR2 reads SVGAGI (reference sequence). V lost 11 bases, J lost 9 bases, and 14 bases lay in between. CDR3 sequence (DNA): TGTGCCGTCGCTGAGGGTCTTGAGCAGTTCTTC. Translation: CAVAEGLEQFF.

This clonotype has at least ten counts. The chain employs TRBV29-1 and TRBJ1-1; D not certain. CDR1 is SQVTM, CDR2 ANQGSEA, per germline. V was trimmed by 6 bases and J by 3 bases, leaving 8 bases between them. This CDR3 is built from 11 residues. CDR3 in DNA: TGCAGCGTGTTTCCGTACACTGAAGCTTTCTTT. It yields the protein CSVFPYTEAFF. Based on the CDR3 plus reference TRBV29-1 and TRBJ1-1, the full variable domain is SAVISQKPSRDICQRGTSLTIQCQVDSQVTMMFWYRQQPGQSLTLIATANQGSEATYESGFVIDKFPISRPNLTFSTLTVSNMSPEDSSIYLCSVFPYTEAFFGQGTRLTVV.

The rearrangement links TRBV29-1 to TRBJ2-2, with 8 bases that match TRBD1. Germline-derived CDR1 and CDR2 are SQVTM and ANQGSEA. The V and J ends lost 4 bases and 6 bases, in that order; junction bases with no gene match: 7. CDR3 length: 14 amino acids. CDR3 sequence (DNA): TGCAGCGTTGTAACGTTACAGGGGGCCGGGGAGCTGTTTTTT. Translated, it gives CSVVTLQGAGELFF.

This clonotype was counted a few times. V gene TRBV7-9 combines with J gene TRBJ1-1, with a weak D call TRBD1 (6 bases). The CDR3 length is 14 residues. Germline-derived CDR1 and CDR2 are SEHNR and FQNEAQ (reference sequence). V was pared by 1 base and J by 6 bases, with 12 bases between. DNA for the CDR3: TGTGCCAGCAGCTTAGACCCAGGGGTCTCTGAAGCTTTCTTT. Encoded protein: CASSLDPGVSEAFF.

V gene TRBV20-1 combines with J gene TRBJ2-7; 10 bases are shared with TRBD2. This CDR3 is 15 amino acids long. CDR1 is DFQATT and CDR2 is SNEGSKA in the germline V gene (reference sequence). V lost 5 bases, J lost 2 bases, and 9 bases stayed unmatched. The CDR3 coding sequence is TGCAGTGCTCTCCTTCTAGCGGGAGCCACCTACGAGCAGTACTTC. Its translation is CSALLLAGATYEQYF.

The chain carries TRBV6-2 or TRBV6-3 and TRBJ1-1; D is ambiguous. The CDR3 runs to 15 residues. CDR1 and CDR2 (germline): MNHEY, SVGEGT. The ends were cut back, 5 bases at V and 2 bases at J, with 15 bases in the middle. CDR3 sequence (DNA): TGTGCCAGCAGTCCCTTCGTTGCGGCTAACACTGAAGCTTTCTTT. The encoded protein is CASSPFVAANTEAFF.

The chain combines TRBV28 with TRBJ2-4; D gene ambiguous. Trimming took off 4 bases at V and 3 bases at J, with 10 bases between the two ends. The CDR3 has 14 amino acids. In germline, CDR1 is MDHEN, CDR2 SYDVKM. CDR3 amino acids: CASSWLFGKNIQYF. CDR3 nucleotide sequence: TGTGCCAGCAGTTGGTTGTTTGGCAAAAACATTCAGTACTTC. Based on the CDR3 plus reference TRBV28 and TRBJ2-4, the full variable domain is DVKVTQSSRYLVKRTGEKVFLECVQDMDHENMFWYRQDPGLGLRLIYFSYDVKMKEKGDIPEGYSVSREKKERFSLILESASTNQTSMYLCASSWLFGKNIQYFGAGTRLSVL.

The sample holds many counts of this clonotype. DNA for the CDR3: TGTGCCAGCAGTTTGACCGGGACAGGGGTCTATGGCTACACCTTC. Translated: CASSLTGTGVYGYTF. V usage is TRBV28 and J usage is TRBJ1-2; 10 nucleotides agree with TRBD1. After removal of 3 bases from V and 4 bases from J, the junction contained 5 bases not matched to a gene. Germline V lookup: CDR1 MDHEN, CDR2 SYDVKM. This CDR3 region has 15 residues.

V gene TRBV4-3 combines with J gene TRBJ2-1; TRBD2 aligns across 9 bases. Looked up from germline, CDR1 is LGHNA and CDR2 is YSLEER. V dropped 0 bases and J dropped 8; count of bases not matched to a gene: 8. The CDR3 is 16 residues long. CDR3 sequence reads: CASSQDGAGGYDEQFF. In nucleotides, the CDR3 is TGCGCCAGCAGCCAAGATGGGGCGGGAGGGTACGATGAGCAGTTCTTC.

Of note for this clonotype: This clone may be a read error of a much larger clone one base away. The chain uses TRBV6-6 and TRBJ1-4, with D uncertain. CDR3 length: 14 residues. CDR1 is MNHNY, CDR2 SVGAGI, per germline (reference sequence). The CDR3 is CASSTGRDNEKLYF. CDR3 sequence (DNA): TGTGCCAGCAGTACCGGACGGGATAATGAAAAACTGTATTTT.

This clonotype was observed a few times. The V and J genes are TRBV9 and TRBJ2-7; TRBD1 matches at 8 bases. Per the germline V gene, CDR1 is SGDLS and CDR2 is YYNGEE. This CDR3 spans 15 amino acids. The V gene end was trimmed by 0 bases and the J gene end by 3 bases; junction bases not matched to a gene: 5. This chain's CDR3 is CASSVDPGQGYEQYF. CDR3 nucleotide sequence: TGTGCCAGCAGCGTAGACCCCGGACAGGGCTACGAGCAGTACTTC.

J is TRBJ2-7 and V is TRBV28; D not resolved. This CDR3 contains 15 residues. Deletions cut 2 bases from V and 1 base from J, with 12 bases between. Looked up from germline, CDR1 is MDHEN and CDR2 is SYDVKM. The CDR3, as DNA: TGTGCCAGCAGTTTAACAAGCCCTCGTTCCTACGAGCAGTACTTC. The encoded protein is CASSLTSPRSYEQYF.

At least ten counts were recorded for this clonotype. DNA of the CDR3: TGTGCCAGCAGCTGGACTAGCGGGGGCGGGGAGCTGTTTTTT. It codes for CASSWTSGGGELFF. The rearrangement joins TRBV7-2 to TRBJ2-2; TRBD2 agrees at 13 bases. V lost 4 bases, J lost 7 bases, and 0 bases stayed unmatched. The germline V gene has CDR1 SGHTA and CDR2 FQGNSA. The CDR3 extends over 14 amino acids.

This clonotype has a count of ten or more. V is TRBV4-3 and J is TRBJ1-4; D not resolved. The CDR3 length is 16 residues. Germline V lookup: CDR1 LGHNA, CDR2 YSLEER. V lost 0 bases and J 3 bases, leaving 11 bases between the germline ends. This CDR3 is CASSQDIGGANEKLFF. Written as DNA, the CDR3 is TGCGCCAGCAGCCAAGATATTGGCGGGGCTAATGAAAAACTGTTTTTT.

This clonotype was seen at least ten times. The rearrangement links TRBV10-3 to TRBJ2-3; maybe TRBD2 (7 bases). The CDR3 has 14 amino acids. Per germline, CDR1 ENHRY and CDR2 SYGVKD. V lost 6 bases and J 2 bases, leaving 12 bases between the germline ends. CDR3 in DNA: TGTGCCATCAGAAGGGGGGGGTACACAGATACGCAGTATTTT. Translation gives CAIRRGGYTDTQYF.

A few counts support this clonotype. At one of its ends the junction is not consistent with the germline gene, which may arise from a read error. The gene calls are TRBV6-2 or TRBV6-3 and TRBJ2-3; D may match TRBD1 or TRBD2 (5 bases each). Germline CDR1 reads MNHEY; CDR2 reads SVGEGT. The CDR3 covers 15 residues. Written as DNA, the CDR3 is TGTGCCAGCAGTCACTCCGGGACGAAGACCGATACGCAGTATTTT. Its translation: CASSHSGTKTDTQYF.

In this sample, this clonotype turned up a few times. This chain connects TRBV10-3 to TRBJ1-2, with D hard to call. Trimming removed 0 bases from V and 8 bases from J, with 13 bases in between. The V gene's germline CDR1 is ENHRY and CDR2 SYGVKD. This CDR3 is built from 14 residues. The CDR3: CAISESASAAGYTF. CDR3 DNA: TGTGCCATCAGTGAGTCTGCCTCCGCAGCGGGCTACACCTTC.

The chain links TRBV20-1 to TRBJ1-4, with TRBD1 matching over 8 bases. From germline, CDR1 is DFQATT and CDR2 SNEGSKA (reference sequence). J was trimmed by 6 bases and V by 5 bases; bases with no gene match: 5. The CDR3 runs 13 residues. The CDR3 here is CSAGGRGHEKLFF. CDR3 DNA: TGCAGTGCTGGTGGCAGGGGGCATGAAAAACTGTTTTTT.

This clonotype was counted many times. The chain is built from TRBV3-1 and TRBJ1-5; 7 bases are shared with TRBD1. J was trimmed by 2 bases and V by 1 base; bases with no gene match: 2. Germline CDR1 and CDR2: LGHDT and YNNKEL (reference sequence). The CDR3 runs to 15 residues. CDR3 sequence (DNA): TGTGCCAGCAGCCAAGCAGGGGGGCGCAATCAGCCCCAGCATTTT. It encodes CASSQAGGRNQPQHF. The full variable domain, its missing parts supplied by reference TRBV3-1 and TRBJ1-5, is DTAVSQTPKYLVTQMGNDKSIKCEQNLGHDTMYWYKQDSKKFLKIMFSYNNKELIINETVPNRFSPKSPDKAHLNLHINSLELGDSAVYFCASSQAGGRNQPQHFGDGTRLSIL.

This clonotype has more than one count but fewer than ten. The V call is TRBV7-9, the J call TRBJ2-3; 14 bases are shared with TRBD2. Trimming removed 5 bases from V and 2 bases from J; junction bases left unmatched: 9. CDR1 is SEHNR, CDR2 FQNEAQ, per germline (reference sequence). CDR3 length: 18 residues. CDR3 DNA: TGTGCCAGCAGCCCCCCCGGGACTAGCGGGAGTTACACAGATACGCAGTATTTT. Its protein product is CASSPPGTSGSYTDTQYF.

This clonotype was counted a few times. This chain links TRBV24-1 with TRBJ1-5; weak D call: TRBD1 (5 bases). The CDR3 spans 20 residues. The V gene's germline CDR1 is KGHDR and CDR2 SFDVKD. The V gene lost 2 bases and the J gene lost 1 base, with 23 bases spanning the gap. The CDR3 DNA reads TGTGCCACCAGTGATTCAAACATAGGGCAGGGTCCGATCAGCAATCAGCCCCAGCATTTT. Amino acid sequence: CATSDSNIGQGPISNQPQHF.

This clonotype turned up a few times. V usage is TRBV20-1 and J usage is TRBJ2-2; 7 positions agree with TRBD1. The CDR3 contains 14 residues. Germline lookup yields CDR1 DFQATT and CDR2 SNEGSKA (reference sequence). Losses at the gene ends were 2 bases for V and 5 bases for J; bases not matched to a gene: 5. DNA of the CDR3: TGCAGTGCTAGAAAGGGGGCAGCGACCGGGGAGCTGTTTTTT. This sequence encodes CSARKGAATGELFF.